This TCR beta chain emerged from a study of identical twins. Study findings and constraints: In monozygotic twins, models underestimated the sharing of out-of-frame TCR alpha. The study found excess low generation probability among twin-shared out-of-frame alpha sequences.

The CDR3 is 13 residues long. Trimming removed 2 bases at V and 0 bases at J, with 4 bases between. Looked up from germline, CDR1 is MDHEN and CDR2 is SYDVKM. At least ten counts were recorded for this clonotype. Antigen specificity is unknown. TCRdb itself ran the 5' RACE reads through MiXCR, one entry per CDR3 protein. Among approximately 220,000 distinct CDR3 sequences listed, 6% to 9% were seen once. The sample was also linked to a second study, of yellow fever vaccine responses in identical twins.

Sequenced input: memory (CD45RO+) T cells sorted from blood. The sequence was obtained from a woman between 18 and 29 years old in good health. The chain recombines TRBV28 with TRBJ1-2; D ambiguous. CDR3 protein: CASSLQTNYGYTF. The DNA of the CDR3 is TGTGCCAGCAGTTTACAAACTAACTATGGCTACACCTTC.